This passage covers 12 T cell receptor beta chains from one sample sequenced in a study of blood T cell repertoires in COVID-19. TCRdb's table, derived via immunoSEQ multiplex PCR, lists solely in-frame clones and lacks some. The sample carries approximately 78,000 clones, roughly 90% recorded once. Source material: peripheral blood. Receptors were obtained from a man in his forties or fifties with acute or convalescent COVID-19.

This clone was picked up one time. The rearrangement uses TRBV30 and TRBJ2-2, with D unclear. V was pared by 2 bases and J by 5 bases, with 15 bases between. The CDR3 covers 15 residues. The germline gives CDR1 GTSNPN, CDR2 SVGIG (reference sequence). The chain's CDR3 is CAWSKKPGRTGELFF. In nucleotides, the CDR3 is TGTGCCTGGAGTAAAAAACCGGGTAGGACCGGGGAGCTGTTTTTT.

V is TRBV6-5 and J is TRBJ1-2; D uncertain. Trimming removed 4 bases from V and 6 bases from J, with 6 bases in between. This CDR3 has 11 residues. Germline V CDR1 and CDR2: MNHEY, SVGAGI. CDR3 coding DNA: TGTGCCAGCAGTTCCGGGGATGGCTACACCTTC. It specifies CASSSGDGYTF.

The sample holds a few counts of this clone. The chain carries TRBV18 and TRBJ1-6; TRBD1 aligns across 7 bases. The CDR3 is made up of 15 amino acids. CDR1 and CDR2 from the germline V gene are KGHSH and LQKENI. V gave up 3 bases and J gave up 7 bases; unmatched junction bases: 6. The CDR3 here is CASSPPGTANSPLHF. DNA of the CDR3: TGTGCCAGCTCACCCCCCGGGACAGCGAATTCACCCCTCCACTTT.

In this sample, this clone turned up once. The V and J genes are TRBV21-1 and TRBJ1-2. TRBV21-1 is annotated as a pseudogene. This CDR3 spans 16 amino acids. In nucleotides, the CDR3 is TGTGCCAGCACCGAGGGGAGGGAGAGAGCTAACTATGGCTACACCTTC. Protein product: CASTEGRERANYGYTF.

The chain employs TRBV7-3 and TRBJ2-1; 10 bases are a match to TRBD1. V was clipped by 5 bases and J by 3 bases; unmatched bases: 4. Germline CDR1 reads SGHTA; CDR2 reads FQGTGA. This CDR3 comprises 15 residues. CDR3 coding DNA: TGTGCCAGCAGCCGACAGGGGGCTTACTACAATGAGCAGTTCTTC. Protein sequence: CASSRQGAYYNEQFF.

This clone showed up just once. The chain is built from TRBV5-1 and TRBJ2-3; 9 nucleotides match TRBD2. The trim removed 0 bases at V and 5 bases at J, leaving 7 bases unmatched. The V gene's germline CDR1 is SGHRS and CDR2 YFSETQ. The CDR3 consists of 16 residues. The CDR3 nucleotides read TGCGCCAGCAGCTTGGCCTTGGCGGGGGGGGGAGATACGCAGTATTTT. Amino acids: CASSLALAGGGDTQYF.

The rearrangement joins TRBV7-8 to TRBJ2-7; 8 bases are shared with TRBD2. CDR1 SGHVS and CDR2 FQNEAQ come from the germline V gene. There are 15 residues in the CDR3. The trim removed 5 bases at V and 1 base at J, leaving 7 bases unmatched. CDR3 region: CASSNPGTSSYEQYF. The CDR3 nucleotides read TGTGCCAGCAGCAACCCCGGGACTAGTTCCTACGAGCAGTACTTC.

This clone was seen only a few times. V and J are TRBV9 and TRBJ1-6; no clear D. V shed 1 base and J shed 7 bases, with 9 bases lying between them. In germline, CDR1 is SGDLS, CDR2 YYNGEE. The CDR3 is made up of 14 amino acids. CDR3 in amino acids: CASSVSGMNSPLHF. In DNA form, the CDR3 reads TGTGCCAGCAGCGTATCGGGGATGAATTCACCCCTCCACTTT.

The chain combines TRBV7-3 with TRBJ2-1, with TRBD1 matching over 10 bases. V gave up 5 bases and J gave up 8 bases; unmatched junction bases: 21. Germline V gene sequence: CDR1 SGHTA, CDR2 FQGTGA. The CDR3 is 19 amino acids. The CDR3 DNA follows: TGTGCCAGCAGCCAGCCAACCTATCCGGGACAGGGGAGGTCTGATGAGCAGTTCTTC. This gives the protein CASSQPTYPGQGRSDEQFF.

The chain is built from TRBV12-5 and TRBJ2-1; D is ambiguous. Looked up from germline, CDR1 is LGHNT and CDR2 is FRNRAP. Trimming shortened V by 0 bases and J by 0 bases, and 9 bases separated the two germline ends. The CDR3 consists of 16 residues. CDR3 coding DNA: TGTGCTAGTGGTTTGGTACTCGAGAGCTCCTACAATGAGCAGTTCTTC. Protein: CASGLVLESSYNEQFF.

The V and J genes are TRBV5-6 and TRBJ2-5, with D perhaps matching TRBD1 (6 bases). The germline gives CDR1 SGHDT, CDR2 YYEEEE. This CDR3 has 14 amino acids. V lost 4 bases and J 1 base, leaving 11 bases between the germline ends. For the CDR3, the DNA is TGTGCCAGCAGCGTCGGACAGAGCCAAGAGACCCAGTACTTC. Protein: CASSVGQSQETQYF. The entire variable domain, with the rest obtained from reference TRBV5-6 and TRBJ2-5, is as follows: DAGVTQSPTHLIKTRGQQVTLRCSPKSGHDTVSWYQQALGQGPQFIFQYYEEEERQRGNFPDRFSGHQFPNYSSELNVNALLLGDSALYLCASSVGQSQETQYFGPGTRLLVL.

This clone was picked up one time. V gene TRBV19 combines with J gene TRBJ2-4, with 7 positions matching TRBD1. Germline loops: CDR1 LNHDA, CDR2 SQIVND (reference sequence). The CDR3 covers 17 residues. V was pared by 6 bases and J by 0 bases, with 11 bases of the junction left unmatched. CDR3 amino acids: CASSNTGTALAKNIQYF. As DNA, the CDR3 is TGTGCCAGTAGCAATACCGGGACAGCTCTAGCCAAAAACATTCAGTACTTC.